This TCR beta chain was obtained from a study of spatial heterogeneity in lung cancer. Study-level background: The donor population consisted of some 67 patients with untreated, early-stage non-small cell lung cancer. A unique TCR and UMI combination showed up more than ten times in raw reads, on average. Those follow-up PBMC samples that were available underwent sequencing, at a median interval of approximately two years following resection.

Noted time point: blood at routine non-recurrence follow-up after resection. The input material, whole RNA from tumor, nontumor lung or frozen PBMC, was sequenced unsorted. CDR1 and CDR2 (germline): SGHTA, FQGNSA. The CDR3 length is 14 residues. V dropped 3 bases and J dropped 5; count of bases not matched to a gene: 6. TCRdb called the 5' RACE reads again in MiXCR, with one record for every CDR3 protein. The top ten clones hold roughly 22% of a sample with approximately 93,000 distinct CDR3 sequences, roughly 21% of them seen once. The V gene is TRBV7-2, the J gene TRBJ1-1; 7 positions match TRBD1. The source is a male donor with early-stage non-small cell lung cancer. This material consisted of PBMCs, taken at follow-up. The CDR3 DNA sequence: TGTGCCAGCAGCTTCAGACAGGGTGGGACTGAAGCTTTCTTT. It is translated as CASSFRQGGTEAFF. Based on the CDR3 plus reference TRBV7-2 and TRBJ1-1, the full variable domain is GAGVSQSPSNKVTEKGKDVELRCDPISGHTALYWYRQSLGQGLEFLIYFQGNSAPDKSGLPSDRFSAERTGGSVSTLTIQRTQQEDSAVYLCASSFRQGGTEAFFGQGTRLTVV.